This T cell receptor beta chain originates from a study of CXCR3-negative and CXCR3-positive naive CD8 T cells. Study-wide background: Overall TRB read output was some 140 million, and each library contained about 1.5 +/- 0.3 million reads. Study-wide results and caveats: Memory CD8+ cells had much lower diversity, and both naive subsets had comparably high diversity. Naive CXCR3-positive cells had TRB CDR3s more hydrophobic than those of CXCR3-negative naive cells.

cDNA libraries for TRB were generated by 5' RACE incorporating UMI labels. One entry per CDR3 protein, without DNA, is what TCRdb gives after re-calling the 5' RACE reads. Recorded for this sample: 120,000 or so distinct CDR3 sequences. Details on this clonotype: Its cognate antigen is unknown.

Naive CD8+ T cells carried a CD45RO-CCR7+CD27+CD95- phenotype. The sequencing input was naive CXCR3+ CD8+ T cells from blood. Subset meaning: CD45RO-CCR7+CD27+CD95- naive CD8+ T cells expressing CXCR3 (TNR3+). This clonotype was sampled from a human donor in good health. Some clones in this sample may be carry-over from other donors' samples.

This CDR3 reads CASSSQGGSMWDTQYF. This rearrangement joins TRBV6-5 to TRBJ2-3; the D call of TRBD1 rests on TCRdb alone, since no DNA is present to check it. The germline gives CDR1 MNHEY, CDR2 SVGAGI. This CDR3 is built from 16 residues.